The following is a T cell receptor (beta chain) sequence with its context. The CDR3 loop spans 17 amino acids. The V and J ends lost 2 bases and 2 bases, in that order; junction bases with no gene match: 8. In germline, CDR1 is MGHRA, CDR2 YSYEKL. These data belong to a study of lymphopenia after photon versus proton radiotherapy. Using immunoSEQ multiplex PCR, the repertoire was profiled, and TCRdb retains in-frame clones only, with some absent. The data show roughly 150,000 clones, roughly nine tenths seen once. The chain joins TRBV4-1 to TRBJ2-3, with 9 bases identical to TRBD2. The receptor comes from a man between 50 and 59 years old with gastric cancer. The sequencing used peripheral blood, collected from a patient treated with photon-based radiotherapy. The CDR3 sequence is CASSQIPKREVTDTQYF. DNA of the CDR3: TGCGCCAGCAGCCAAATCCCCAAGCGGGAGGTCACAGATACGCAGTATTTT.